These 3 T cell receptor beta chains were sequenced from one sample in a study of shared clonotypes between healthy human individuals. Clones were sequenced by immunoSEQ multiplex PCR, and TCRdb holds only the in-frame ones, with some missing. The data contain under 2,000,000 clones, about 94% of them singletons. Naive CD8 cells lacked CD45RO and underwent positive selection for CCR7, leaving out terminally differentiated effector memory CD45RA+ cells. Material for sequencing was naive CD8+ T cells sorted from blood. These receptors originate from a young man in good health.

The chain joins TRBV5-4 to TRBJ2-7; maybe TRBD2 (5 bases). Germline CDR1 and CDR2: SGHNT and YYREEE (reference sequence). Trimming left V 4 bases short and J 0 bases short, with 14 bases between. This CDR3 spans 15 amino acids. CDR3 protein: CASSLNLGSSYEQYF. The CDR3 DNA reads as TGTGCCAGCAGCCTCAATCTGGGGAGCTCCTACGAGCAGTACTTC.

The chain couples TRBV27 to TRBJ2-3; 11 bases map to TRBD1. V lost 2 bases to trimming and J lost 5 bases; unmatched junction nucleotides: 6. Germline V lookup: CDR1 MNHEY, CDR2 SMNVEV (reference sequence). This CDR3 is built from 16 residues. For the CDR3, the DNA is TGTGCCAGCAGTTTAGGGACAGGGGGAGGTGGAGATACGCAGTATTTT. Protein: CASSLGTGGGGDTQYF.

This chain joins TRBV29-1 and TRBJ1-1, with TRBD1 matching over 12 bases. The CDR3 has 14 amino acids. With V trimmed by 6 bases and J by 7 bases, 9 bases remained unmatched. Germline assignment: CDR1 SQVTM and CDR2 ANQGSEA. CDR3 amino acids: CSVAWGQGADEAFF. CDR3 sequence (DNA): TGCAGCGTAGCCTGGGGACAGGGGGCGGATGAAGCTTTCTTT.